This T cell receptor delta chain was obtained from a study of DNA immune sequencing with unique molecular identifiers. Whole-study context: Enriched γδ T-cell DNA input was roughly 100 ng; non-enriched PBMC DNA input was around 1 ug.

The ends lost 3 bases at V and 3 bases at J; junction bases unmatched: 21. The CDR3 contains 20 residues. The germline V gene has CDR1 GEAIGNYY and CDR2 EKD. Findings and caveats of the study: TRDV2 paired with TRDJ1 was the most common TRD rearrangement among healthy donor clonotypes.

Primers for all 8 TRDV and 4 TRDJ genes amplified genomic DNA in 32-plex. In roughly 3 barcoding PCR cycles, molecules received a 12-nucleotide UMI, then adapter PCR followed. TCRdb called clones from the multiplex PCR reads again using CATT. Of roughly 2,300 delta-chain clones in the sample, about an eighth were seen once. This clone is large by share. What it recognizes is unknown. Other DNA sequences of this sample code for an identical CDR3. The receptor's source is a human donor in good health. V and J are TRDV2 and TRDJ1, with 10 bases that match TRDD3. The sequenced sample was gamma-delta T cells enriched from blood buffy coat, or unenriched PBMCs (not recorded which). The CDR3: CACDPVLGDAKGRGPDKLIF. The CDR3 coding sequence is TGTGCCTGTGACCCCGTACTGGGGGATGCGAAAGGGAGAGGACCCGATAAACTCATCTTT.